This passage covers 17 T cell receptor beta chains from one sample sequenced in a study of blood T cell repertoires in COVID-19. Some clones are missing from TCRdb's copy, which holds only in-frame ones; the method was immunoSEQ multiplex PCR. The data contain 70,000 to 95,000 clones, about nine tenths of them singletons. The sequenced sample consisted of peripheral blood. These receptors were taken from a man in his fifties or sixties with acute or convalescent COVID-19.

A single count supports this clone. J is TRBJ1-5 and V is TRBV7-8; the D gene is possibly TRBD1 (6 bases). This CDR3 spans 15 amino acids. Germline CDR1 SGHVS, CDR2 FQNEAQ. The V gene lost 5 bases and the J gene lost 7 bases, with 18 bases spanning the gap. Written as DNA, the CDR3 is TGTGCCAGCAGCCAACTAAACAGGGAAAGGCAGCCCCAGCATTTT. Translation: CASSQLNRERQPQHF.

This rearrangement joins TRBV20-1 to TRBJ1-1; D remains ambiguous. V was shortened by 8 bases and J by 2 bases, with 9 bases between the two germline ends. Per the germline V gene, CDR1 is DFQATT and CDR2 is SNEGSKA (reference sequence). This CDR3 region has 11 residues. The DNA for the CDR3 is TGCAGTCCCCGCTACAACACTGAAGCTTTCTTT. Translated: CSPRYNTEAFF.

This clone appeared a few times. The J gene is TRBJ1-4, the V gene TRBV7-2; the D gene is possibly TRBD1 (5 bases). Per germline, CDR1 SGHTA and CDR2 FQGNSA. The CDR3 length is 16 residues. Trimming removed 3 bases at V and 4 bases at J, with 15 bases between. In nucleotides, the CDR3 is TGTGCCAGCAGCTTTGGGACTGGTTCGAATAATGAAAAACTGTTTTTT. Translating it yields CASSFGTGSNNEKLFF.

V is TRBV7-9 and J is TRBJ1-1, with D hard to call. Germline CDR1 and CDR2: SEHNR and FQNEAQ (reference sequence). The CDR3 covers 14 residues. The germline V and J ends were trimmed by 2 bases and 5 bases, with 12 bases remaining between them. This CDR3 is CASSLRAGKTEAFF. CDR3 DNA: TGTGCCAGCAGCTTAAGGGCGGGAAAGACTGAAGCTTTCTTT. The whole variable domain, remainder taken from reference TRBV7-9 and TRBJ1-1, is DTGVSQNPRHKITKRGQNVTFRCDPISEHNRLYWYRQTLGQGPEFLTYFQNEAQLEKSRLLSDRFSAERPKGSFSTLEIQRTEQGDSAMYLCASSLRAGKTEAFFGQGTRLTVV.

The rearrangement links TRBV7-2 to TRBJ1-3; the match to TRBD1 covers 7 bases. J was trimmed by 9 bases and V by 5 bases; bases with no gene match: 7. The CDR3 spans 13 residues. CDR1 and CDR2 from the germline V gene are SGHTA and FQGNSA. CDR3 loop: CASSTDREGTIYF. In DNA, the CDR3 is TGTGCCAGCAGCACTGACAGGGAAGGCACCATATATTTT. Full variable domain (outside the CDR3, taken from reference TRBV7-2 and TRBJ1-3): GAGVSQSPSNKVTEKGKDVELRCDPISGHTALYWYRQSLGQGLEFLIYFQGNSAPDKSGLPSDRFSAERTGGSVSTLTIQRTQQEDSAVYLCASSTDREGTIYFGEGSWLTVV.

The chain recombines TRBV2 with TRBJ2-7; 12 bases match TRBD2. The CDR3 consists of 16 residues. The trim removed 6 bases at V and 3 bases at J, leaving 9 bases unmatched. Germline loops: CDR1 SNHLY, CDR2 FYNNEI. The DNA of the CDR3 is TGTGCCAGCAGGATAATGACTAGCGGGAGTTACTACGAGCAGTACTTC. Encoded protein: CASRIMTSGSYYEQYF. The complete variable domain, with remaining parts taken from reference TRBV2 and TRBJ2-7, reads EPEVTQTPSHQVTQMGQEVILRCVPISNHLYFYWYRQILGQKVEFLVSFYNNEISEKSEIFDDQFSVERPDGSNFTLKIRSTKLEDSAMYFCASRIMTSGSYYEQYFGPGTRLTVT.

This chain joins TRBV11-2 and TRBJ1-2; 7 bases match TRBD1. The CDR3 loop spans 14 amino acids. The ends lost 5 bases at V and 9 bases at J; junction bases unmatched: 12. Germline V gene lookup returns CDR1 SGHAT and CDR2 FQNNGV. This chain's CDR3 is CASSVMTGPLSYTF. The CDR3 nucleotides read TGTGCCAGCAGCGTGATGACAGGGCCCCTGAGCTACACCTTC.

This sequence joins TRBV3-1 (or the pseudogene TRBV3-2) and TRBJ1-1; TRBD1 matches at 11 bases. The CDR3 is 17 amino acids. Germline V lookup: CDR1 LGHDT, CDR2 YNNKEL (reference sequence). J was trimmed by 5 bases and V by 1 base; bases with no gene match: 9. The CDR3 loop reads CASSQGTGGRGRTEAFF. The DNA for the CDR3 is TGTGCCAGCAGCCAAGGGACAGGGGGCCGTGGGAGAACTGAAGCTTTCTTT.

The chain combines TRBV5-5 with TRBJ1-4; 9 bases agree with TRBD1. The V gene's germline CDR1 is SGHKS and CDR2 YYEKEE (reference sequence). CDR3 size: 15 residues. The trim removed 1 base at V and 8 bases at J, leaving 6 bases unmatched. CDR3 in DNA: TGTGCCAGCAGCTTGTTAGGACAGGGGTCAGAAAAACTGTTTTTT. It translates to CASSLLGQGSEKLFF.

The rearrangement links TRBV7-9 to TRBJ2-3; 8 bases fit TRBD2. V lost 3 bases to trimming and J lost 3 bases; unmatched junction nucleotides: 5. The CDR3 has 15 residues. Germline V lookup: CDR1 SEHNR, CDR2 FQNEAQ (reference sequence). CDR3 protein: CASSLREALTDTQYF. CDR3 nucleotide sequence: TGTGCCAGCAGCTTGCGGGAGGCCCTAACAGATACGCAGTATTTT.

V gene TRBV4-1 combines with J gene TRBJ2-6, with a tentative D call TRBD2 (5 bases). This CDR3 is built from 18 residues. Germline V gene data show CDR1 as MGHRA and CDR2 as YSYEKL. Trimming pared 0 bases from V and 1 base from J, leaving 13 bases between. CDR3 coding DNA: TGCGCCAGCAGCCAAGAGCGGGCCCTACCGTCTGGGGCCAACGTCCTGACTTTC. Its translation is CASSQERALPSGANVLTF.

The chain links TRBV7-2 to TRBJ1-6; 12 bases agree with TRBD1. Germline V gene sequence: CDR1 SGHTA, CDR2 FQGNSA. J was trimmed by 9 bases and V by 3 bases; bases with no gene match: 12. The CDR3 runs 18 residues. The CDR3 DNA follows: TGTGCCAGCAGCTTTTTCAGAGGGACAGGGGGCTTGGGTTCACCCCTCCACTTT. It encodes CASSFFRGTGGLGSPLHF.

The chain has TRBV15 and TRBJ2-7; 9 positions agree with TRBD1. CDR3 length: 16 residues. V lost 0 bases to trimming and J lost 2 bases; unmatched junction nucleotides: 5. Germline CDR1 reads LNHNV; CDR2 reads YYDKDF (reference sequence). The CDR3 region is CATSRDRDRDAYEQYF. CDR3 nucleotide sequence: TGTGCCACCAGCAGAGATAGGGACAGGGATGCCTACGAGCAGTACTTC.

V and J are TRBV19 and TRBJ2-6; 12 bases agree with TRBD2. This CDR3 region has 18 residues. Germline V gene sequence: CDR1 LNHDA, CDR2 SQIVND (reference sequence). With V trimmed by 5 bases and J by 1 base, 6 bases remained unmatched. CDR3 bases: TGTGCCAGTAGTCCCCGACTAGCGGGAGAGTCTGGGGCCAACGTCCTGACTTTC. Amino acids: CASSPRLAGESGANVLTF.

The count of this clone is one. The CDR3 DNA is TGTGCCAGCAGCTTTCCGACGATGAGGACTAGAGACTACGAGCAGTACTTC. It codes for CASSFPTMRTRDYEQYF. The V and J genes are TRBV11-2 and TRBJ2-7; TRBD2 agrees at 7 bases. This CDR3 is 17 amino acids long. V dropped 3 bases and J dropped 3; count of bases not matched to a gene: 14. Germline V gene data show CDR1 as SGHAT and CDR2 as FQNNGV.

The rearrangement uses TRBV29-1 and TRBJ1-2, with D possibly being TRBD1 (5 bases). The CDR3 is 13 amino acids. CDR1 is SQVTM and CDR2 is ANQGSEA in the germline V gene. Deletions cut 1 base from V and 8 bases from J, with 14 bases between. The CDR3 nucleotides are TGCAGCGTTGAAGGATCCCTACAGGACGGCTACACCTTC. Amino acid sequence: CSVEGSLQDGYTF. Filled out from reference TRBV29-1 and TRBJ1-2, the complete variable domain reads SAVISQKPSRDICQRGTSLTIQCQVDSQVTMMFWYRQQPGQSLTLIATANQGSEATYESGFVIDKFPISRPNLTFSTLTVSNMSPEDSSIYLCSVEGSLQDGYTFGSGTRLTVV.

The V gene is TRBV5-6, the J gene TRBJ1-5; the match to TRBD1 covers 7 bases. This CDR3 is built from 13 residues. J was trimmed by 5 bases and V by 2 bases; bases with no gene match: 1. The germline CDR1 and CDR2 sequences are SGHDT and YYEEEE. CDR3 in amino acids: CASSFDRDQPQHF. As DNA, the CDR3 is TGTGCCAGCAGCTTCGACAGGGATCAGCCCCAGCATTTT.